These 32 T cell receptor beta chains were all obtained from the same sample, sequenced in a study of blood T cell repertoires in COVID-19. Libraries were prepared by immunoSEQ multiplex PCR; TCRdb keeps only in-frame clonotypes and omits some of them. The table lists 160,000 or so clones, roughly 88% of them singletons. Material for sequencing was PBMCs or T cells enriched from blood (not recorded which). The receptors derive from a woman in her fifties or sixties who had recovered from COVID-19.

The chain has TRBV6-1 and TRBJ2-1; 9 positions match TRBD1. Germline V gene sequence: CDR1 MNHNS, CDR2 SASEGT. The ends lost 2 bases at V and 2 bases at J; junction bases unmatched: 1. This CDR3 is built from 15 residues. This chain's CDR3 is CASSERDRAYNEQFF. As DNA, the CDR3 is TGTGCCAGCAGTGAACGGGACAGGGCCTACAATGAGCAGTTCTTC.

The chain has TRBV11-3 and TRBJ2-2, with D unclear. Germline V gene data show CDR1 as SGHNT and CDR2 as YENEEA. V was shortened by 5 bases and J by 4 bases, with 8 bases between the two germline ends. CDR3 length: 13 amino acids. CDR3 region: CASSLPRTGELFF. The CDR3 region has the DNA TGTGCCAGCAGCCTACCACGCACCGGGGAGCTGTTTTTT.

In its sample, this clone was seen once. The chain recombines TRBV12-3 or TRBV12-4 with TRBJ1-4, with TRBD1 identical over 7 bases. The V gene end was trimmed by 2 bases and the J gene end by 10 bases; junction bases not matched to a gene: 1. CDR3 size: 12 residues. CDR3 sequence reads: CASSLKGAKLFF. As DNA, the CDR3 is TGTGCCAGCAGTTTAAAGGGGGCAAAACTGTTTTTT.

V gene TRBV2 combines with J gene TRBJ1-5; TRBD1 agrees at 8 bases. The V gene end was trimmed by 6 bases and the J gene end by 4 bases; junction bases not matched to a gene: 8. CDR1 is SNHLY and CDR2 is FYNNEI in the germline V gene. This CDR3 is built from 15 residues. CDR3 sequence reads: CASRPDRGSNQPQHF. Here the CDR3 DNA reads TGTGCCAGCAGACCCGACAGGGGATCAAATCAGCCCCAGCATTTT.

The chain combines TRBV7-3 with TRBJ1-1, with a weak D call TRBD1 (5 bases). Looked up from germline, CDR1 is SGHTA and CDR2 is FQGTGA. Trimming shortened V by 6 bases and J by 1 base, and 15 bases separated the two germline ends. The CDR3 totals 15 residues. CDR3 region: CASSPTAGTNTEAFF. The CDR3 region has the DNA TGTGCCAGCAGTCCGACCGCGGGGACGAACACTGAAGCTTTCTTT.

The chain joins TRBV5-4 to TRBJ1-1, with a possible D match to TRBD1 (5 bases). Trimming stripped 4 bases from V and 11 bases from J, with 21 bases between. The V gene's germline CDR1 is SGHNT and CDR2 YYREEE (reference sequence). This CDR3 has 14 residues. CDR3 in amino acids: CASSPGTGRDWAFF. The DNA for the CDR3 is TGTGCCAGCAGCCCTGGGACGGGCAGGGACTGGGCTTTCTTT.

Concerning this clone itself: The same CDR3 is also encoded by other DNA sequences in this sample. The chain links TRBV5-1 to TRBJ1-1; no firm D call. This CDR3 has 14 residues. V lost 0 bases and J 1 base, leaving 7 bases between the germline ends. Germline V gene lookup returns CDR1 SGHRS and CDR2 YFSETQ. The CDR3 DNA follows: TGCGCCAGCAGCTTGGCTGGCCAGAACACTGAAGCTTTCTTT. It yields the protein CASSLAGQNTEAFF.

In DNA form, the CDR3 reads TGTGCCAGCAGCCACAGGGTCTATAATTCACCCCTCCACTTT. Residues: CASSHRVYNSPLHF. The rearrangement joins TRBV14 to TRBJ1-6, with D possibly TRBD1 on 5 matching bases. Germline values: CDR1 SGHDN, CDR2 FVKESK. The CDR3 spans 14 residues. V lost 3 bases to trimming and J lost 3 bases, with 6 bases between them.

Details on this clone: The junction shows a germline mismatch at one end, possibly a read error. The gene calls are TRBV7-2 and TRBJ1-1; 9 bases fit TRBD1. The germline gives CDR1 SGHTA, CDR2 FQGNSA. The CDR3 spans 15 residues. CDR3 sequence (DNA): TGTGCCAGCAACTTACAGGGGGCCGTGAACACTGAAGCTTTCTTT. Translation: CASNLQGAVNTEAFF.

The rearrangement uses TRBV11-3 and TRBJ1-1; D is ambiguous. This CDR3 is built from 14 residues. CDR1 and CDR2 from the germline V gene are SGHNT and YENEEA. Trimming shortened V by 1 base and J by 1 base, and 7 bases separated the two germline ends. The DNA for the CDR3 is TGTGCCAGCAGCTTAGTCGGGGAGAACACTGAAGCTTTCTTT. This sequence encodes CASSLVGENTEAFF.

The table lists this clone with a count of one. The chain uses TRBV6-9 and TRBJ1-6, with unresolved D. CDR3 length: 13 residues. The V end lost 3 bases, the J end lost 10 bases, and 10 bases lay between the germline ends. The germline CDR1 and CDR2 sequences are MNHGY and SVAAGI. The CDR3: CASSYGSGSPLHF. DNA of the CDR3: TGTGCCAGCAGTTACGGGTCGGGGTCACCCCTCCACTTT.

With regard to this clone: One end of the junction varies from germline; a read error may be responsible. V gene TRBV6-2 or TRBV6-3 combines with J gene TRBJ2-5; TRBD2 might be the D (5 bases). The CDR3 totals 15 residues. Germline V gene data show CDR1 as MNHEY and CDR2 as SVGEGT. The CDR3 DNA sequence: TGTGCCAGCAGTTACTCGACTAAGGTGCAAGGGACCCAGTACTTC. It encodes CASSYSTKVQGTQYF.

The genes are TRBV10-3 and TRBJ2-1; a possible D gene is TRBD1 (5 bases). The CDR3 is 11 residues long. Germline CDR1 ENHRY, CDR2 SYGVKD. The ends were cut back, 5 bases at V and 7 bases at J, with 6 bases in the middle. The CDR3 loop is CAISPGNEQFF. DNA of the CDR3: TGTGCCATCAGTCCAGGGAATGAGCAGTTCTTC.

V gene TRBV10-1 combines with J gene TRBJ1-1; D perhaps matches TRBD1 (5 bases). This CDR3 has 11 amino acids. Trimming removed 5 bases from V and 10 bases from J, with 11 bases in between. Per germline, CDR1 WNHNN and CDR2 SYGVQD (reference sequence). CDR3 nucleotide sequence: TGCGCCAGCAGTCTCAGGGTGAGAGCTTTCTTT. Its translation is CASSLRVRAFF.

The genes are TRBV4-2 and TRBJ1-6, with no clear D. The CDR3 totals 17 residues. Per germline, CDR1 LGHNA and CDR2 YNFKEQ. Trimming removed 0 bases from V and 5 bases from J, with 14 bases in between. CDR3 nucleotides: TGTGCCAGCAGCCAAGATTACAGATCATCTCATAATTCACCCCTCCACTTT. This gives the protein CASSQDYRSSHNSPLHF.

The chain employs TRBV24-1 and TRBJ1-2; 8 nucleotides agree with TRBD1. The length of the CDR3 is 14 residues. J gave up 2 bases and V 7 bases, and 5 bases lay outside the gene matches. Germline V gene data show CDR1 as KGHDR and CDR2 as SFDVKD. The CDR3: CATRAGQGNYGYTF. CDR3 DNA: TGTGCCACCAGGGCCGGACAGGGAAACTATGGCTACACCTTC.

This chain joins TRBV29-1 and TRBJ1-3; TRBD1 is a possible D gene (5 bases). V was pared by 4 bases and J by 4 bases, with 26 bases between. This CDR3 has 18 amino acids. Germline CDR1 reads SQVTM; CDR2 reads ANQGSEA. The CDR3 sequence is CSVGEGGVGSQEGNTIYF. In nucleotides, the CDR3 is TGCAGCGTTGGAGAGGGAGGGGTTGGCTCCCAGGAAGGAAACACCATATATTTT.

The J gene is TRBJ2-4, the V gene TRBV6-5, with 7 nucleotides matching TRBD1. The CDR3 has 15 residues. After removal of 5 bases from V and 0 bases from J, the junction contained 4 bases not matched to a gene. Germline CDR1 and CDR2: MNHEY and SVGAGI. DNA of the CDR3: TGTGCCAGCAGTCTACAGGGGCTAGCCAAAAACATTCAGTACTTC. Amino acids: CASSLQGLAKNIQYF.

CDR3 sequence: CASSPYRAPTGELFF. For the CDR3, the DNA is TGTGCCAGCAGCCCGTACAGGGCACCAACCGGGGAGCTGTTTTTT. The chain has TRBV11-3 and TRBJ2-2; TRBD1 is a possible D gene (6 bases). CDR3 size: 15 residues. Germline lookup yields CDR1 SGHNT and CDR2 YENEEA. V lost 5 bases to trimming and J lost 5 bases, with 15 bases between them.

The chain uses TRBV19 and TRBJ2-3, with 12 positions matching TRBD2. Per germline, CDR1 LNHDA and CDR2 SQIVND (reference sequence). The junction had 3 bases not matched to a gene; V was cut back by 7 bases and J by 4 bases. This CDR3 is built from 14 residues. CDR3 in DNA: TGTGCCAGTACTAGCGGGGGGGGTGCAGATACGCAGTATTTT. As protein: CASTSGGGADTQYF.

The chain is built from TRBV7-8 and TRBJ2-7; 7 nucleotides agree with TRBD1. V lost 5 bases and J lost 6; bases outside the gene matches: 10. Germline CDR1 and CDR2: SGHVS and FQNEAQ. The CDR3 sequence is 14 residues long. CDR3 region: CASSLDRSWGEQYF. CDR3 DNA sequence: TGTGCCAGCAGCCTGGACAGGTCTTGGGGCGAGCAGTACTTC.

This chain connects TRBV30 to TRBJ1-1; TRBD1 is a possible D gene (5 bases). Trimming left V 2 bases short and J 3 bases short, with 16 bases between. CDR1 GTSNPN and CDR2 SVGIG come from the germline V gene (reference sequence). The CDR3 extends over 15 amino acids. The CDR3 DNA follows: TGTGCCTGGAGTCATGGGGCCCGGGCGGACACTGAAGCTTTCTTT. Translating it yields CAWSHGARADTEAFF.

This chain uses TRBV27 with TRBJ2-7; 7 nucleotides align to TRBD1. The CDR3 is 14 residues long. Trimming cost V 6 bases and J 4 bases; bases outside gene matches: 9. CDR1 and CDR2 from the germline V gene are MNHEY and SMNVEV (reference sequence). CDR3 sequence: CASRLHGTAYEQYF. The CDR3 region has the DNA TGTGCCAGCAGGCTTCACGGGACAGCTTACGAGCAGTACTTC.

This clone was observed once. V gene TRBV19 combines with J gene TRBJ2-6; D is ambiguous. The CDR3 extends over 16 amino acids. Trimming took off 4 bases at V and 0 bases at J, with 10 bases between the two ends. Germline V CDR1 and CDR2: LNHDA, SQIVND (reference sequence). CDR3 loop: CASSKRVVSGANVLTF. The CDR3, as DNA: TGTGCCAGTAGTAAACGGGTCGTCTCTGGGGCCAACGTCCTGACTTTC.

The J gene is TRBJ2-3, the V gene TRBV5-1, with 7 bases identical to TRBD1. With V trimmed by 5 bases and J by 0 bases, 6 bases remained unmatched. CDR1 is SGHRS, CDR2 YFSETQ, per germline. The CDR3 has 15 residues. CDR3 sequence: CASRSGTASTDTQYF. CDR3 nucleotides: TGCGCCAGCAGATCCGGGACAGCTAGCACAGATACGCAGTATTTT.

The rearrangement joins TRBV9 to TRBJ2-3; 8 bases map to TRBD1. The J segment lost 7 bases and the V segment lost 0 bases, leaving 10 bases of the junction unmatched. The CDR3 covers 16 residues. Germline values: CDR1 SGDLS, CDR2 YYNGEE. CDR3 nucleotides: TGTGCCAGCAGCGTAGACAGGACAGGGTCAGGAAATACGCAGTATTTT. This sequence encodes CASSVDRTGSGNTQYF.

This clone was counted a single time. The chain joins TRBV4-3 to TRBJ1-1; maybe TRBD1 (6 bases). V gave up 4 bases and J gave up 6 bases, with 12 bases separating them. The germline V gene has CDR1 LGHNA and CDR2 YSLEER. This CDR3 has 13 amino acids. CDR3 bases: TGCGCCAGCAGCCCGGGAGGGGGGCCTGAAGCTTTCTTT. This codes for CASSPGGGPEAFF.

The rearrangement links TRBV9 to TRBJ2-1; 12 nucleotides match TRBD2. Looked up from germline, CDR1 is SGDLS and CDR2 is YYNGEE. CDR3 size: 17 residues. Losses at the gene ends were 1 base for V and 9 bases for J; bases not matched to a gene: 11. CDR3 residues: CASSVTLLAGGPGEQFF. CDR3 in DNA: TGTGCCAGCAGCGTAACGCTCCTAGCGGGGGGGCCCGGTGAGCAGTTCTTC.

The chain recombines TRBV27 with TRBJ2-3; TRBD1 aligns across 10 bases. Germline CDR1 reads MNHEY; CDR2 reads SMNVEV (reference sequence). The junction had 3 bases not matched to a gene; V was cut back by 6 bases and J by 6 bases. This CDR3 region has 13 residues. The CDR3 is CASRDRGFDTQYF. The CDR3, as DNA: TGTGCCAGCAGGGACAGGGGGTTTGATACGCAGTATTTT.

The chain employs TRBV9 and TRBJ1-2; D possibly corresponds to TRBD1 (5 bases). V shed 0 bases and J shed 2 bases, with 11 bases lying between them. This CDR3 is 15 amino acids long. The germline gives CDR1 SGDLS, CDR2 YYNGEE. The CDR3 bases are TGTGCCAGCAGCGTAGCGATCTCAGGGAACTATGGCTACACCTTC. It encodes CASSVAISGNYGYTF.

This clone was seen once. The chain carries TRBV27 and TRBJ1-4; D gene uncertain. Trimming stripped 2 bases from V and 0 bases from J, with 7 bases between. CDR3 length: 15 residues. Germline V CDR1 and CDR2: MNHEY, SMNVEV (reference sequence). As DNA, the CDR3 is TGTGCCAGCAGTTTAGCAGGTGCAACTAATGAAAAACTGTTTTTT. It specifies CASSLAGATNEKLFF.

V and J are TRBV19 and TRBJ2-7, with D perhaps TRBD1 (6 bases). Deletions cut 5 bases from V and 6 bases from J, with 11 bases between. The V gene's germline CDR1 is LNHDA and CDR2 SQIVND (reference sequence). This CDR3 is built from 12 residues. The CDR3 bases are TGTGCCAGTAGTGAACAGGGATTCGAGCAGTACTTC. Residues: CASSEQGFEQYF.